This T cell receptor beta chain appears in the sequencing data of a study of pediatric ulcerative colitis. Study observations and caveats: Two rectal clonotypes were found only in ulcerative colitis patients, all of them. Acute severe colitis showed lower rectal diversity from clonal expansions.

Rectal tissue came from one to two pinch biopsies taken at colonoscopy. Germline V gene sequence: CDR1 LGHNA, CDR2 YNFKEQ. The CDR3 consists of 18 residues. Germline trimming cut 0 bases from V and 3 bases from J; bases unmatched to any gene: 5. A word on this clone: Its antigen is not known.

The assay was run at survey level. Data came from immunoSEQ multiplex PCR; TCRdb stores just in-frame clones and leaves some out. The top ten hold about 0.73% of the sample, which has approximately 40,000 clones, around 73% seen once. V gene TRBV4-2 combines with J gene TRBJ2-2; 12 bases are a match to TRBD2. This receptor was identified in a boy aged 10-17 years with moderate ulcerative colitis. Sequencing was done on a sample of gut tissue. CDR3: CASSQDDGTSGYTGELFF. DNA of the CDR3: TGTGCCAGCAGCCAAGATGACGGGACTAGCGGGTACACCGGGGAGCTGTTTTTT.